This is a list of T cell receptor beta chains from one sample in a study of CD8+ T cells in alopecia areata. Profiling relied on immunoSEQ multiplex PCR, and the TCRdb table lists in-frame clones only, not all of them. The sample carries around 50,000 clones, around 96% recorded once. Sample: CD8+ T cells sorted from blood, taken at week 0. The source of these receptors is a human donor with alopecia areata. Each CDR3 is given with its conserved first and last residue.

CDR3 protein: CASSLAGAYNEQFF
V gene: TRBV19

CDR3 protein: CASNPPGETQYF
V gene: TRBV19

CDR3 protein: CAISGPDGRTDTQYF
V gene: TRBV10-3

CDR3 protein: CASSPVVAGELFF
V gene: TRBV7-9

CDR3 protein: CASSRGTGAYEQYF
V gene: TRBV19

CDR3 protein: CASSPWTANTGELFF
V gene: TRBV7-7

CDR3 protein: CSVEADRAEQYF
V gene: TRBV29-1

CDR3 protein: CSVEGLGREYEQYF
V gene: TRBV29-1

CDR3 protein: CASSLSRGDNEQFF
V gene: TRBV6-6

CDR3 protein: CSAELRDRDYEQYF
V gene: TRBV29-1

CDR3 protein: CSALGQSYEQYF
V gene: TRBV29-1

CDR3 protein: CSVDRSGVGEQFF
V gene: TRBV29-1

CDR3 protein: CVSSFRDTLNTEAFF
V gene: TRBV7-2

CDR3 protein: CASSRGQPISGANVLTF
V gene: TRBV27

CDR3 protein: CASSPRIQGKEQYF
V gene: TRBV4-3

CDR3 protein: CASSVFRETQYF
V gene: TRBV7-9

CDR3 protein: CASRHPQGPSTDTQYF
V gene: TRBV11-2

CDR3 protein: CASSLIDTDTQYF
V gene: TRBV2

CDR3 protein: CASSETGGNEQFF
V gene: TRBV9

CDR3 protein: CASSYGRLRNTEAFF
V gene: TRBV6-5

CDR3 protein: CASNDNLQETQYF
V gene: TRBV5-1

CDR3 protein: CASSQDQRQYTDTQYF
V gene: TRBV14

CDR3 protein: CASSTWGTVAEKLFF
V gene: TRBV19

CDR3 protein: CASSYQGNSPLHF
V gene: TRBV27

CDR3 protein: CASSSTISYEQYF
V gene: TRBV18

CDR3 protein: CSVAGTGGSNEQFF
V gene: TRBV29-1

CDR3 protein: CASSQDRWNTGELFF
V gene: TRBV4-3

CDR3 protein: CASSTQTGSYEQYF
V gene: TRBV7-8

CDR3 protein: CASKRQGPTDTQYF
V gene: TRBV6-1

CDR3 protein: CSVGTGIGETQYF
V gene: TRBV29-1

CDR3 protein: CASSQERISGANVLTF
V gene: TRBV4-2

CDR3 protein: CASDGGGEETQYF
V gene: TRBV2

CDR3 protein: CASSFGSSAGAYTDTQYF
V gene: TRBV27

CDR3 protein: CSAYSGANYEQYF
V gene: TRBV29-1

CDR3 protein: CASSGLAGAMKETQYF
V gene: TRBV6-1

CDR3 protein: CASSQGGGGPSTDTQYF
V gene: TRBV4-1

CDR3 protein: CASSFQGAYEQYF
V gene: TRBV5-6

CDR3 protein: CVSSSGLSYEQYF
V gene: TRBV27

CDR3 protein: CASSFSLSYEQYF
V gene: TRBV5-1

CDR3 protein: CASSKADF
V gene: TRBV21-1

CDR3 protein: CASSGPGPLQETQYF
V gene: TRBV6-6

CDR3 protein: CASSPSTSGGPDTQYF
V gene: TRBV4-1

CDR3 protein: CASSPWTGGLPGANVLTF
V gene: TRBV19

CDR3 protein: CASSIQGADTQYF
V gene: TRBV6-5

CDR3 protein: CASSLVPYEQYF
V gene: TRBV7-2

CDR3 protein: CASSSGQGSTGELFF
V gene: TRBV6-5

CDR3 protein: CASSGLAGDLANTGELFF
V gene: TRBV9

CDR3 protein: CASTVGQILHF
V gene: TRBV7-2

CDR3 protein: CSVEVGGGYEQYF
V gene: TRBV29-1

CDR3 protein: CASSQEDGSLGELFF
V gene: TRBV4-1

CDR3 protein: CASSLKYIWAEQCF
V gene: TRBV5-6

CDR3 protein: CASSPGTGPYNEQFF
V gene: TRBV2

CDR3 protein: CASSLELSRGDTQYF
V gene: TRBV13

CDR3 protein: CASSQTSGSYNEQFF
V gene: TRBV19

CDR3 protein: CASIQDRGMNTEAFF
V gene: TRBV6-6

CDR3 protein: CASSRRWTSREQYF
V gene: TRBV27

CDR3 protein: CASSLEPKETQYF
V gene: TRBV5-4

CDR3 protein: CASSFWELRDEQYF
V gene: TRBV7-2